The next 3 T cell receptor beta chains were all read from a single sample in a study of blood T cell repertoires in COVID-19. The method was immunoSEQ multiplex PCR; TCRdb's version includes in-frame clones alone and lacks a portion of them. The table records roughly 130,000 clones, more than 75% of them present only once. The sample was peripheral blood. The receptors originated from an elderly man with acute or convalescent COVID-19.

DNA for the CDR3: TGTGCCAGCTCACCCCTGGGACAACCTCACGAGCAGTACTTC. Protein sequence: CASSPLGQPHEQYF. The V and J genes are TRBV18 and TRBJ2-7; tentative D call: TRBD1 (6 bases). The CDR3 contains 14 residues. V was shortened by 3 bases and J by 5 bases, with 14 bases between the two germline ends. The germline gives CDR1 KGHSH, CDR2 LQKENI.

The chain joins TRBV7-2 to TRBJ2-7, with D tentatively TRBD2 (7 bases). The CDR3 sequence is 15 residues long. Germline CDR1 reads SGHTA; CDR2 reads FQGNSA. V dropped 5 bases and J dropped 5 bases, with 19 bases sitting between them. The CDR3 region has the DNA TGTGCCAGCAGCACCCGAGGGGGGGGGCCGCACGAGCAGTACTTC. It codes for CASSTRGGGPHEQYF.

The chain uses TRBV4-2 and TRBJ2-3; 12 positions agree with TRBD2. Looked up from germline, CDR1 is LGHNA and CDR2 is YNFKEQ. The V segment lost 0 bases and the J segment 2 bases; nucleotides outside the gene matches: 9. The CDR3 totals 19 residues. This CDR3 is CASSQERSRTSGNTDTQYF. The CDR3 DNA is TGTGCCAGCAGCCAAGAGAGGTCCCGGACTAGCGGGAACACAGATACGCAGTATTTT.